These 6 T cell receptor beta chains were sequenced from one sample in a study of cytomegalovirus exposure and HLA in healthy donors. The PCR made use of 60 Vbeta and 13 Jbeta primers. Some clones are missing from TCRdb's copy, which holds only in-frame ones; the method was immunoSEQ multiplex PCR. The sample records 93,000 or so clones, around 60% being singletons. Sequenced: PBMCs. The source of these receptors is a woman aged 45-59 years in good health and CMV-seronegative.

The chain couples TRBV7-7 to TRBJ1-1; maybe TRBD1 (6 bases). Trimming shortened V by 5 bases and J by 1 base, and 8 bases separated the two germline ends. The CDR3 totals 13 residues. Per germline, CDR1 SSHAT and CDR2 FNYEAQ (reference sequence). The DNA of the CDR3 is TGTGCCAGCAGCATGGACAGGAACACTGAAGCTTTCTTT. It specifies CASSMDRNTEAFF.

The chain couples TRBV6-5 to TRBJ1-1, with a weak D call TRBD1 (5 bases). CDR3 length: 13 amino acids. CDR1 is MNHEY, CDR2 SVGAGI, per germline. V was cut by 7 bases and J by 1 base, with 10 bases left in between. For the CDR3, the DNA is TGTGCCAGCAAACTAACAGGGAACACTGAAGCTTTCTTT. Translation gives CASKLTGNTEAFF.

The chain links TRBV10-3 to TRBJ1-2; possibly TRBD1 for D (5 bases). The CDR3 extends over 14 amino acids. V dropped 5 bases and J dropped 0 bases, with 10 bases sitting between them. Germline V gene lookup returns CDR1 ENHRY and CDR2 SYGVKD. CDR3 region: CAISQGTPNYGYTF. As DNA, the CDR3 is TGTGCCATCAGTCAGGGCACCCCTAACTATGGCTACACCTTC.

This chain links TRBV5-6 with TRBJ2-1, with TRBD1 identical over 9 bases. CDR3 size: 15 residues. Germline V gene lookup returns CDR1 SGHDT and CDR2 YYEEEE. The ends lost 4 bases at V and 6 bases at J; junction bases unmatched: 8. The CDR3 sequence: CASSAGTGSGNEQFF. The CDR3 DNA reads TGTGCCAGCAGCGCCGGGACAGGGTCTGGCAATGAGCAGTTCTTC.

The chain joins TRBV15 to TRBJ1-4; TRBD1 matches 7 bases. CDR3 length: 17 residues. Germline CDR1 reads LNHNV; CDR2 reads YYDKDF (reference sequence). Germline trimming cut 5 bases from V and 2 bases from J; bases unmatched to any gene: 11. The CDR3 DNA sequence: TGTGCCACCAGCGGAGGTCGGTCAGGGGGTACTAATGAAAAACTGTTTTTT. It specifies CATSGGRSGGTNEKLFF.

The gene calls are TRBV7-9 and TRBJ2-3, with TRBD1 matching over 12 bases. Germline assignment: CDR1 SEHNR and CDR2 FQNEAQ (reference sequence). The CDR3 spans 18 residues. Unmatched junction bases numbered 10, after V lost 3 bases and J lost 3 bases. In DNA, the CDR3 is TGTGCCAGCAGCTTGGGGACAGGGGGCATTCGTCAGACAGATACGCAGTATTTT. Protein: CASSLGTGGIRQTDTQYF.